Listed below are T cell receptor beta chains from one sample, sequenced in a study of cytomegalovirus exposure and HLA in healthy donors. Sequencing used immunoSEQ multiplex PCR; TCRdb keeps in-frame clones, though not all of them. The sample lists more than 60,000 clones; 70% to 85% were seen once. Sequences were obtained from PBMCs. These receptors originate from a man aged 40-49 years in good health and CMV-seropositive. The CDR3 runs from the conserved cysteine through the conserved F or W. The order of the fields is V gene, clone size, D gene, J gene, CDR3 protein, CDR3 DNA. A D gene is named only where the DNA matches it firmly. Part of the rows lack a size; the others show once, few, many or a class for expanded clones.

v_gene: TRBV30
abundance: .
d_gene: TRBD1
j_gene: TRBJ2-7
CDR3aa: CAQGQGFEQYF
CDR3nt: TGTGCCCAGGGACAGGGGTTTGAGCAGTACTTC

v_gene: TRBV14
abundance: .
d_gene: TRBD2
j_gene: TRBJ2-7
CDR3aa: CASSQGGSVYEQYF
CDR3nt: TGTGCCAGCAGCCAGGGGGGGTCAGTCTACGAGCAGTACTTC

v_gene: TRBV5-6
abundance: once
d_gene: TRBD2
j_gene: TRBJ2-7
CDR3aa: CASSLISGGPNEQYF
CDR3nt: TGTGCCAGCAGCTTGATATCGGGGGGGCCGAACGAGCAGTACTTC

v_gene: TRBV6-5
abundance: .
d_gene: .
j_gene: TRBJ2-7
CDR3aa: CASRGNSYEQYF
CDR3nt: TGTGCCAGCCGCGGGAACTCCTACGAGCAGTACTTC

v_gene: TRBV2
abundance: few
d_gene: TRBD1
j_gene: TRBJ1-4
CDR3aa: CASSSGTGGGKLFF
CDR3nt: TGTGCCAGCAGCTCCGGGACAGGTGGCGGAAAACTGTTTTTT

v_gene: TRBV6-5
abundance: .
d_gene: TRBD1
j_gene: TRBJ1-2
CDR3aa: CASSTPGGQGGGYTF
CDR3nt: TGTGCCAGCAGTACCCCCGGGGGACAGGGAGGAGGCTACACCTTC

v_gene: TRBV5-4
abundance: .
d_gene: TRBD1
j_gene: TRBJ1-1
CDR3aa: CASRYRDRSSTEAFF
CDR3nt: TGTGCCAGCAGATACCGGGACAGGAGTAGCACTGAAGCTTTCTTT

v_gene: TRBV2
abundance: once
d_gene: .
j_gene: TRBJ2-7
CDR3aa: CASTIADSYEQYF
CDR3nt: TGTGCCAGCACTATAGCGGATTCCTACGAGCAGTACTTC

v_gene: TRBV11-2
abundance: .
d_gene: TRBD1
j_gene: TRBJ1-4
CDR3aa: CASSVLRDRGLFGEKLFF
CDR3nt: TGTGCCAGCAGCGTACTCCGGGACAGGGGGCTTTTCGGAGAAAAACTGTTTTTT

v_gene: TRBV2
abundance: .
d_gene: TRBD2
j_gene: TRBJ2-5
CDR3aa: CASSAPGLAVETQYF
CDR3nt: TGTGCCAGCAGTGCCCCAGGACTAGCAGTAGAGACCCAGTACTTC

v_gene: TRBV30
abundance: .
d_gene: .
j_gene: TRBJ2-2
CDR3aa: CAWSVRSTGELFF
CDR3nt: TGTGCCTGGAGTGTACGCAGCACCGGGGAGCTGTTTTTT

v_gene: TRBV18
abundance: .
d_gene: TRBD1
j_gene: TRBJ1-2
CDR3aa: CASSPGQGSGYTF
CDR3nt: TGTGCCAGCTCACCCGGACAGGGGTCCGGCTACACCTTC

v_gene: TRBV15
abundance: few
d_gene: TRBD1
j_gene: TRBJ2-7
CDR3aa: CATSREGQGRYEQYF
CDR3nt: TGTGCCACCAGCAGAGAGGGACAGGGGAGGTACGAGCAGTACTTC

v_gene: TRBV29-1
abundance: .
d_gene: .
j_gene: TRBJ2-3
CDR3aa: CSVASYGGGLTDTQYF
CDR3nt: TGCAGCGTTGCTTCTTACGGCGGGGGCCTCACAGATACGCAGTATTTT

v_gene: TRBV6-1
abundance: once
d_gene: .
j_gene: TRBJ1-2
CDR3aa: CASTGHSNYGYTF
CDR3nt: TGTGCCAGCACAGGCCATTCTAACTATGGCTACACCTTC

v_gene: TRBV10-1
abundance: .
d_gene: .
j_gene: TRBJ2-7
CDR3aa: CASSGSGGGRTEQYF
CDR3nt: TGCGCCAGCAGTGGGTCAGGGGGGGGAAGGACCGAGCAGTACTTC

v_gene: TRBV19
abundance: few
d_gene: TRBD2
j_gene: TRBJ2-1
CDR3aa: CASRARSSGGTYNEQFF
CDR3nt: TGTGCCAGTAGGGCCCGTTCTAGCGGGGGTACTTACAATGAGCAGTTCTTC

v_gene: TRBV4-3
abundance: .
d_gene: .
j_gene: TRBJ2-2
CDR3aa: CASSQVGGAPGELFF
CDR3nt: TGCGCCAGCAGCCAAGTGGGAGGAGCCCCCGGGGAGCTGTTTTTT

v_gene: TRBV19
abundance: few
d_gene: .
j_gene: TRBJ1-1
CDR3aa: CASREQGQGTEAFF
CDR3nt: TGTGCCAGTAGAGAACAGGGCCAGGGGACTGAAGCTTTCTTT

v_gene: TRBV4-1
abundance: .
d_gene: .
j_gene: TRBJ2-2
CDR3aa: CASSPLDTGELFF
CDR3nt: TGCGCCAGCAGCCCCCTCGACACCGGGGAGCTGTTTTTT

v_gene: TRBV10-3
abundance: .
d_gene: TRBD1
j_gene: TRBJ2-2
CDR3aa: CAVKSGTGGPGSGTGELFF
CDR3nt: TGTGCCGTAAAAAGCGGGACAGGGGGCCCCGGGAGCGGTACCGGGGAGCTGTTTTTT

v_gene: TRBV5-4
abundance: .
d_gene: .
j_gene: TRBJ2-7
CDR3aa: CASSSGLLNGEQYF
CDR3nt: TGTGCCAGCAGCTCGGGACTGCTTAACGGCGAGCAGTACTTC

v_gene: TRBV11-2
abundance: .
d_gene: TRBD1
j_gene: TRBJ1-6
CDR3aa: CASSLGRGRVNSPLHF
CDR3nt: TGTGCCAGCAGCTTAGGGAGGGGGCGCGTAAACTCACCCCTCCACTTT

v_gene: TRBV7-3
abundance: .
d_gene: .
j_gene: TRBJ2-3
CDR3aa: CASSLNPHSSGATDTQYF
CDR3nt: TGTGCCAGCAGCTTAAATCCCCATAGCTCAGGGGCCACAGATACGCAGTATTTT

v_gene: TRBV18
abundance: .
d_gene: TRBD1
j_gene: TRBJ2-7
CDR3aa: CASSLNRGYEQYF
CDR3nt: TGTGCCAGCTCACTCAACAGGGGGTACGAGCAGTACTTC

v_gene: TRBV4-3
abundance: .
d_gene: TRBD1
j_gene: TRBJ2-5
CDR3aa: CASSQDRWQGEETQYF
CDR3nt: TGCGCCAGCAGCCAAGACCGTTGGCAGGGGGAAGAGACCCAGTACTTC

v_gene: TRBV28
abundance: .
d_gene: .
j_gene: TRBJ1-5
CDR3aa: CASSEGGQPQHF
CDR3nt: TGTGCCAGCAGCGAGGGAGGGCAGCCCCAGCATTTT

v_gene: TRBV5-1
abundance: .
d_gene: TRBD1
j_gene: TRBJ2-5
CDR3aa: CASSFGGTGQETQYF
CDR3nt: TGCGCCAGCAGCTTTGGGGGGACAGGACAAGAGACCCAGTACTTC

v_gene: TRBV11-2
abundance: .
d_gene: TRBD2
j_gene: TRBJ2-7
CDR3aa: CASSPGLGLDSYEQYF
CDR3nt: TGTGCCAGCAGCCCGGGACTCGGACTAGACTCCTACGAGCAGTACTTC

v_gene: TRBV5-6
abundance: .
d_gene: .
j_gene: TRBJ2-3
CDR3aa: CASSFPSGGADTQYF
CDR3nt: TGTGCCAGCAGCTTTCCGAGCGGAGGGGCAGATACGCAGTATTTT

v_gene: TRBV29-1
abundance: .
d_gene: .
j_gene: TRBJ1-1
CDR3aa: CSVASAQPDSEAFF
CDR3nt: TGCAGCGTTGCTTCGGCGCAGCCGGACTCTGAAGCTTTCTTT

v_gene: TRBV19
abundance: .
d_gene: .
j_gene: TRBJ2-2
CDR3aa: CASSMTPPNTGELFF
CDR3nt: TGTGCCAGTAGTATGACACCACCGAACACCGGGGAGCTGTTTTTT

v_gene: TRBV14
abundance: once
d_gene: .
j_gene: TRBJ1-2
CDR3aa: CASSQVISRGYYGYTF
CDR3nt: TGTGCCAGCAGCCAAGTCATCAGCCGGGGTTACTATGGCTACACCTTC

v_gene: TRBV30
abundance: few
d_gene: .
j_gene: TRBJ2-3
CDR3aa: CAWSGQDSPVWTQYF
CDR3nt: TGTGCCTGGAGTGGCCAGGACAGCCCTGTTTGGACGCAGTATTTT

v_gene: TRBV28
abundance: .
d_gene: TRBD2
j_gene: TRBJ2-7
CDR3aa: CATVALAGSYEQYF
CDR3nt: TGTGCCACCGTCGCACTAGCGGGATCTTACGAGCAGTACTTC

v_gene: TRBV2
abundance: .
d_gene: TRBD1
j_gene: TRBJ1-4
CDR3aa: CASHRGTNEKLFF
CDR3nt: TGTGCCAGCCACAGGGGAACTAATGAAAAACTGTTTTTT

v_gene: TRBV5-1
abundance: .
d_gene: .
j_gene: TRBJ2-7
CDR3aa: CASSPGQGYKQYF
CDR3nt: TGCGCCAGCAGCCCAGGGCAGGGTTACAAGCAGTACTTC

v_gene: TRBV7-8
abundance: few
d_gene: TRBD1
j_gene: TRBJ1-3
CDR3aa: CASSNYRDSRNTIYF
CDR3nt: TGTGCCAGCAGCAACTACCGGGACAGCCGAAACACCATATATTTT

v_gene: TRBV4-1
abundance: few
d_gene: TRBD2
j_gene: TRBJ2-6
CDR3aa: CASSHPGGPGANVLTF
CDR3nt: TGCGCCAGCAGCCATCCGGGGGGGCCTGGGGCCAACGTCCTGACTTTC

v_gene: TRBV21-1
abundance: .
d_gene: .
j_gene: TRBJ1-1
CDR3aa: CASSRGEYIPEAFF
CDR3nt: TGTGCCAGCAGCAGGGGGGAGTATATACCTGAAGCTTTCTTT

v_gene: TRBV11-2
abundance: .
d_gene: .
j_gene: TRBJ1-1
CDR3aa: CASSQTANTEAFF
CDR3nt: TGTGCCAGCAGCCAGACAGCGAACACTGAAGCTTTCTTT

v_gene: TRBV29-1
abundance: once
d_gene: .
j_gene: TRBJ2-5
CDR3aa: CSVDRGAKTQYF
CDR3nt: TGCAGCGTTGACAGGGGGGCGAAGACCCAGTACTTC

v_gene: TRBV4-1
abundance: .
d_gene: TRBD1
j_gene: TRBJ2-7
CDR3aa: CASSRRQGADEQYF
CDR3nt: TGCGCCAGCAGCCGACGACAGGGGGCAGACGAGCAGTACTTC

v_gene: TRBV7-2
abundance: .
d_gene: .
j_gene: TRBJ2-3
CDR3aa: CASRLTRTDDTQYF
CDR3nt: TGTGCCAGCAGACTAACCCGGACAGACGATACGCAGTATTTT

v_gene: TRBV2
abundance: .
d_gene: .
j_gene: TRBJ1-2
CDR3aa: CASSEQGSPDGYTF
CDR3nt: TGTGCCAGCAGTGAACAGGGGTCGCCCGACGGCTACACCTTC

v_gene: TRBV11-2
abundance: .
d_gene: .
j_gene: TRBJ1-1
CDR3aa: CASSLNKGVVNTEAFF
CDR3nt: TGTGCCAGCAGCTTAAACAAGGGGGTGGTGAACACTGAAGCTTTCTTT

v_gene: TRBV27
abundance: once
d_gene: .
j_gene: TRBJ2-7
CDR3aa: CASSAQGYEQYF
CDR3nt: TGTGCCAGCAGTGCACAGGGTTACGAGCAGTACTTC

v_gene: TRBV7-2
abundance: .
d_gene: .
j_gene: TRBJ2-7
CDR3aa: CASSLARHEQYF
CDR3nt: TGTGCCAGCAGCTTAGCGCGGCACGAGCAGTACTTC

v_gene: TRBV7-6
abundance: .
d_gene: .
j_gene: TRBJ2-1
CDR3aa: CASSLEASLADPYNEQFF
CDR3nt: TGTGCCAGCAGCTTAGAAGCCTCCTTAGCGGACCCCTACAATGAGCAGTTCTTC

v_gene: TRBV27
abundance: .
d_gene: .
j_gene: TRBJ2-1
CDR3aa: CASRGGAPSYNEQFF
CDR3nt: TGTGCCAGCAGAGGGGGGGCACCTTCTTACAATGAGCAGTTCTTC

v_gene: TRBV2
abundance: .
d_gene: .
j_gene: TRBJ1-1
CDR3aa: CASSERGRGSLTEAFF
CDR3nt: TGTGCCAGCAGTGAACGGGGGCGGGGGAGTCTAACTGAAGCTTTCTTT

v_gene: TRBV5-4
abundance: .
d_gene: .
j_gene: TRBJ2-7
CDR3aa: CASSDGRGRSYEQYF
CDR3nt: TGTGCCAGCAGCGACGGCAGGGGTCGTTCCTACGAGCAGTACTTC

v_gene: TRBV2
abundance: .
d_gene: TRBD2
j_gene: TRBJ2-1
CDR3aa: CASSGLAGGSYNEQFF
CDR3nt: TGTGCCAGCAGTGGACTAGCGGGGGGGTCCTACAATGAGCAGTTCTTC

v_gene: TRBV5-4
abundance: .
d_gene: TRBD2
j_gene: TRBJ2-7
CDR3aa: CASSLDGGASGSHEQYF
CDR3nt: TGTGCCAGCAGCCTCGACGGGGGGGCTAGCGGGAGCCACGAGCAGTACTTC